Below, 5 T cell receptor beta chains from the same sample are listed, as sequenced in a study of cytomegalovirus exposure and HLA in healthy donors. Researchers ran the PCR with 60 Vbeta and 13 Jbeta primers. Sequencing used immunoSEQ multiplex PCR; TCRdb keeps in-frame clones, though not all of them. The table lists about 160,000 clones, 82% of them singletons. The sequencing input was PBMCs. These receptors originate from a girl aged 2 to 10 in good health and CMV-seropositive.

This clone was picked up one time. The CDR3 DNA is TGTGCCAGCAGTTCGACAGGGGAAGGCACAGATACGCAGTATTTT. It translates to CASSSTGEGTDTQYF. The chain uses TRBV28 and TRBJ2-3; 8 nucleotides match TRBD1. V gave up 4 bases and J gave up 1 base; unmatched junction bases: 4. Germline V gives CDR1 MDHEN, CDR2 SYDVKM. This CDR3 has 15 amino acids.

The chain couples TRBV28 to TRBJ1-5, with 9 bases lining up with TRBD1. Germline V gives CDR1 MDHEN, CDR2 SYDVKM. This CDR3 comprises 17 residues. V was clipped by 2 bases and J by 4 bases; unmatched bases: 9. The CDR3 DNA sequence: TGTGCCAGCAGTTTACTCGGGACAGGGCCTTCAAATCAGCCCCAGCATTTT. It translates to CASSLLGTGPSNQPQHF.

The J gene is TRBJ2-1, the V gene TRBV6-1, with 11 bases identical to TRBD2. In germline, CDR1 is MNHNS, CDR2 SASEGT. Unmatched junction bases numbered 3, after V lost 2 bases and J lost 6 bases. This CDR3 has 15 residues. The CDR3 sequence: CASSETSGSINEQFF. As DNA, the CDR3 is TGTGCCAGCAGTGAAACTAGCGGGAGTATCAATGAGCAGTTCTTC.

This chain links TRBV6-5 with TRBJ1-3; no reliable D call. V lost 7 bases, J lost 0 bases, and 13 bases lay in between. Germline loops: CDR1 MNHEY, CDR2 SVGAGI. The CDR3 runs to 15 residues. The CDR3 nucleotides read TGTGCCAGCATTCCCTCACATAACTCTGGAAACACCATATATTTT. Translating it yields CASIPSHNSGNTIYF.

The chain employs TRBV4-1 and TRBJ2-1; 7 bases fit TRBD2. Germline CDR1 and CDR2: MGHRA and YSYEKL. The CDR3 runs to 19 residues. The V gene end was trimmed by 4 bases and the J gene end by 6 bases; junction bases not matched to a gene: 21. The CDR3 spells CASSRPLGRARERPNEQFF. CDR3 in DNA: TGCGCCAGCAGCCGCCCCCTCGGTCGGGCGCGGGAGAGACCCAATGAGCAGTTCTTC.